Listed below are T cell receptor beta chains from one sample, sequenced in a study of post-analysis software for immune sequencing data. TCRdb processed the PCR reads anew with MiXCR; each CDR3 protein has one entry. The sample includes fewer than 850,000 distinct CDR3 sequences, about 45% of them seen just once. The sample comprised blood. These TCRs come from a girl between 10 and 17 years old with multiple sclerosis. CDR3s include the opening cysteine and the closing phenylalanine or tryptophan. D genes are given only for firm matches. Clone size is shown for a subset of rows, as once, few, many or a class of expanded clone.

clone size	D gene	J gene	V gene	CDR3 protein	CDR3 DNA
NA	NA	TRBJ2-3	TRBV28	CASSLRAGGPTDTQYF	TGTGCCAGCAGTTTACGGGCGGGCGGACCCACAGATACGCAGTATTTT
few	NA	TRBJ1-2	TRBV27	CASSPNTQAQLYYGYTF	TGTGCCAGCAGTCCCAACACACAGGCGCAACTCTACTATGGCTACACCTTC
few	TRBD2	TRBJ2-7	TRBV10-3	CAISDGLVSYEQYF	TGTGCCATCAGTGATGGACTAGTCAGCTACGAGCAGTACTTC
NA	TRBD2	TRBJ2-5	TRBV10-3	CAISEREGETQYF	TGTGCCATCAGTGAGCGGGAGGGAGAGACCCAGTACTTC
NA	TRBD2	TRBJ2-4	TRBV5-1	CASSGGLAGSGQYF	TGCGCCAGCAGCGGCGGACTAGCCGGGAGCGGGCAGTACTTC
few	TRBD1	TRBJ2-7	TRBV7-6	CASSHPRAGTAYEQYF	TGTGCCAGCAGCCACCCCCGGGCCGGGACAGCTTACGAGCAGTACTTC
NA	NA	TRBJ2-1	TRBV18	CASSPRGSGGGYNEQFF	TGTGCCAGCTCACCACGGGGTAGCGGAGGTGGGTACAATGAGCAGTTCTTC
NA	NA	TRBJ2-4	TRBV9	CASSGQGLAKNIQYF	TGTGCCAGCAGCGGTCAGGGCTTGGCCAAAAACATTCAGTACTTC
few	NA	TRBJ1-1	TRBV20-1	CSARSGLTEAFF	TGCAGTGCTAGATCAGGCCTCACTGAAGCTTTCTTT
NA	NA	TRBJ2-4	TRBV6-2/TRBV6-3	CASNHGVPKNIQYF	TGTGCCAGCAACCACGGAGTCCCCAAAAACATTCAGTACTTC
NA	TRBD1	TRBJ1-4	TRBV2	CASSEKGGRTGRNEKLFF	TGTGCCAGCAGTGAAAAAGGAGGGAGGACAGGGAGAAATGAAAAACTGTTTTTT
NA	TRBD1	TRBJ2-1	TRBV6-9	CASSYQDRVDYNEQFF	TGTGCCAGCAGTTATCAAGACAGGGTGGACTACAATGAGCAGTTCTTC
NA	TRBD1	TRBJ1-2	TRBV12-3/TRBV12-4	CASSSSSRGQRSGYTF	TGTGCCAGCAGTTCATCATCCAGGGGGCAGCGCTCTGGCTACACCTTC
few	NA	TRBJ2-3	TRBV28	CASSLGRPSVMDTQYF	TGTGCCAGCAGTTTGGGGCGCCCCTCGGTGATGGATACGCAGTATTTT
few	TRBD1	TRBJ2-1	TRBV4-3	CASSQDGQGSYNEQFF	TGCGCCAGCAGCCAAGACGGACAGGGCTCCTACAATGAGCAGTTCTTC
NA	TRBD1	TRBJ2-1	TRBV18	CASSWTGGGNNNEQFF	TGTGCCAGCTCTTGGACAGGGGGCGGGAACAACAATGAGCAGTTCTTC
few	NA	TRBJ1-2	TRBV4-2	CASSVTRGPRGGYTF	TGTGCCAGCAGCGTAACACGGGGCCCCCGGGGCGGCTACACCTTC
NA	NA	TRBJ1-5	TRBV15	CATSRSRAGGQPQHF	TGTGCCACCAGCAGGAGCAGGGCCGGAGGTCAGCCCCAGCATTTT
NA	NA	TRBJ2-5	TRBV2	CASSERGYQETQYF	TGTGCCAGCAGTGAACGAGGGTACCAAGAGACCCAGTACTTC